One and the same sample provided the 13 T cell receptor beta chains below, sequenced in a study of T cell repertoires in cytomegalovirus infection. Their target antigens are unknown. TCRdb called the reads again in MiXCR, with one record for every CDR3 protein. The sample carries 350,000 to 400,000 distinct CDR3 sequences, roughly 36% recorded once. The material was cultured PBMCs, obtained from culture after CMV antigen stimulation. All receptors come from a human donor in good health (CMV status not recorded). Some clones in this sample may be carry-over from other donors' samples.

The chain links TRBV5-5 to TRBJ2-5, with D perhaps TRBD1 (6 bases). Germline loops: CDR1 SGHKS, CDR2 YYEKEE (reference sequence). The V and J ends lost 5 bases and 5 bases respectively, with 13 bases between them. The CDR3 consists of 13 residues. This CDR3 reads CASRGLQGETQYF. CDR3 sequence (DNA): TGTGCCAGCAGGGGCCTTCAGGGGGAGACCCAGTACTTC.

The genes are TRBV7-6 and TRBJ2-5; 10 bases are a match to TRBD2. Germline V gives CDR1 SGHVS, CDR2 FNYEAQ. This CDR3 comprises 15 residues. Unmatched junction bases numbered 8, after V lost 9 bases and J lost 1 base. CDR3 DNA: TGTGCCAGTAAACTTAGCGGGAGGCTCCAAGAGACCCAGTACTTC. The encoded protein is CASKLSGRLQETQYF.

V and J are TRBV27 and TRBJ2-1, with TRBD2 identical over 16 bases. CDR1 is MNHEY, CDR2 SMNVEV, per germline (reference sequence). After removal of 5 bases from V and 2 bases from J, the junction contained 6 bases not matched to a gene. The CDR3 is 18 amino acids. The CDR3 protein is CASSPGLAGGDTYNEQFF. The CDR3 nucleotides read TGTGCCAGCAGTCCGGGACTAGCGGGAGGGGACACCTACAATGAGCAGTTCTTC.

The chain is built from TRBV7-9 and TRBJ1-4; D is uncertain. The CDR3 is 14 amino acids. From germline, CDR1 is SEHNR and CDR2 FQNEAQ (reference sequence). V was trimmed by 5 bases and J by 8 bases, leaving 15 bases between them. The CDR3 sequence: CASSPDVMREKLFF. DNA of the CDR3: TGTGCCAGCAGCCCGGACGTTATGCGGGAAAAACTGTTTTTT.

The J gene is TRBJ1-5, the V gene TRBV12-3 or TRBV12-4; 7 nucleotides align to TRBD1. Germline trimming cut 7 bases from V and 2 bases from J; bases unmatched to any gene: 5. The length of the CDR3 is 14 residues. The CDR3 nucleotides read TGTGCCAGCAATTACAGGGGTGGCAATCAGCCCCAGCATTTT. The encoded protein is CASNYRGGNQPQHF.

This clonotype was counted between two and nine times. The chain has TRBV6-2 or TRBV6-3 and TRBJ2-7; possibly TRBD1 for D (5 bases). The CDR3 has 13 residues. The germline V gene has CDR1 MNHEY and CDR2 SVGEGT. With 7 bases removed from V and 3 bases from J, the gap between germline ends came to 13 bases. The CDR3 region is CASTSGISYEQYV. Here the CDR3 DNA reads TGTGCCAGCACTTCAGGGATTAGCTACGAGCAGTACGTC.

The V call is TRBV7-2, the J call TRBJ2-7; 14 bases are a match to TRBD2. Per germline, CDR1 SGHTA and CDR2 FQGNSA. With V trimmed by 5 bases and J by 1 base, 1 base remained unmatched. The CDR3 length is 15 residues. The CDR3 reads CASSRLAGGSYEQYF. In nucleotides, the CDR3 is TGTGCCAGCAGCCGACTAGCGGGAGGGTCCTACGAGCAGTACTTC.

The gene calls are TRBV18 and TRBJ1-2, with D hard to call. CDR1 is KGHSH, CDR2 LQKENI, per germline. CDR3 size: 14 residues. V dropped 8 bases and J dropped 2 bases, with 15 bases sitting between them. The CDR3 bases are TGTGCCAGCCGCGATTGGGGTTCAAACTATGGCTACACCTTC. Its protein product is CASRDWGSNYGYTF.

The sample holds a few counts of this clonotype. The chain uses TRBV29-1 and TRBJ1-2, with a tentative D call TRBD1 (5 bases). V gave up 0 bases and J gave up 6 bases, with 11 bases separating them. This CDR3 spans 13 amino acids. Germline V CDR1 and CDR2: SQVTM, ANQGSEA. The DNA for the CDR3 is TGCAGCGTTGAAGATATGGGGGTAGATGGCTACACCTTC. This gives the protein CSVEDMGVDGYTF. Together with reference TRBV29-1 and TRBJ1-2, the CDR3 gives the full variable domain: SAVISQKPSRDICQRGTSLTIQCQVDSQVTMMFWYRQQPGQSLTLIATANQGSEATYESGFVIDKFPISRPNLTFSTLTVSNMSPEDSSIYLCSVEDMGVDGYTFGSGTRLTVV.

The chain links TRBV27 to TRBJ2-3, with 7 positions matching TRBD2. Germline V gene sequence: CDR1 MNHEY, CDR2 SMNVEV (reference sequence). This CDR3 is built from 14 residues. The V gene end was trimmed by 10 bases and the J gene end by 5 bases; junction bases not matched to a gene: 12. The CDR3 nucleotides are TGTGCCACCCATGACAGCGGGATGAGAGATACGCAGTATTTT. Protein product: CATHDSGMRDTQYF.

The chain is built from TRBV7-2 and TRBJ2-3, with D unresolved. The CDR3 is 15 amino acids. Trimming removed 5 bases at V and 5 bases at J, with 17 bases between. Germline CDR1 and CDR2: SGHTA and FQGNSA. The CDR3 coding sequence is TGTGCCAGCAGCCCCCTTTCGGCTGGGAAAGATACGCAGTATTTT. Protein sequence: CASSPLSAGKDTQYF.

This clonotype showed up just a few times. This chain joins TRBV6-2 or TRBV6-3 and TRBJ1-1, with D tentatively TRBD1 (5 bases). The CDR3 is 14 amino acids. The V gene's germline CDR1 is MNHEY and CDR2 SVGEGT. Trimming took off 7 bases at V and 1 base at J, with 13 bases between the two ends. As DNA, the CDR3 is TGTGCCAGCATTCCTTCAGGGAGGAACACTGAAGCTTTCTTT. It codes for CASIPSGRNTEAFF.

Written as DNA, the CDR3 is TGCGCCAGCAGCCCCCAACGGACTAGCGGGGTCCACGAGCAGTACTTC. Protein sequence: CASSPQRTSGVHEQYF. The genes are TRBV4-1 and TRBJ2-7; TRBD2 matches at 12 bases. The CDR3 is 16 residues long. Germline V gene sequence: CDR1 MGHRA, CDR2 YSYEKL. V dropped 4 bases and J dropped 5; count of bases not matched to a gene: 9.